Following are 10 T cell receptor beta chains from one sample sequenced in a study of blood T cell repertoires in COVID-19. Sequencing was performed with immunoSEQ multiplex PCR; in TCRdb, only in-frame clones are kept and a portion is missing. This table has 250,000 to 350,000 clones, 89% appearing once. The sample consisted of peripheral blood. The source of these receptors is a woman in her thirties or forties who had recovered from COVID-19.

CDR3 bases: TGTGCCAGCTCACCGGGGACTAGCGGGCTAGACAATGAGCAGTTCTTC. Encoded protein: CASSPGTSGLDNEQFF. The gene calls are TRBV18 and TRBJ2-1, with 12 bases identical to TRBD2. This CDR3 is built from 16 residues. Germline V gives CDR1 KGHSH, CDR2 LQKENI. Trimming took 3 bases from V and 5 from J; bases not matched to a gene: 5.

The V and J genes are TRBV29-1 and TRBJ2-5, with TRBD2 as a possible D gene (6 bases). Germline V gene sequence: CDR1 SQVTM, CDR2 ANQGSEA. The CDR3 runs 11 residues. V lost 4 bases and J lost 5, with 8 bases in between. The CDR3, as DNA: TGCAGCGTTGTACGGGGGGAGACCCAGTACTTC. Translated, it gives CSVVRGETQYF.

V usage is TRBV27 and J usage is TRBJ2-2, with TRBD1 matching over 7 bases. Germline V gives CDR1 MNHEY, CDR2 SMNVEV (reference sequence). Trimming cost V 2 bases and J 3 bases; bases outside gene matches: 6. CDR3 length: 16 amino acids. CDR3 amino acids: CASSLLRGPYTGELFF. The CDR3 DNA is TGTGCCAGCAGTTTACTGAGGGGGCCGTACACCGGGGAGCTGTTTTTT.

The chain's CDR3 is CASSGPDRTEQYF. DNA for the CDR3: TGTGCCAGCAGCGGGCCGGACAGGACCGAGCAGTACTTC. The rearrangement joins TRBV13 to TRBJ2-7; 7 positions agree with TRBD1. Germline V gene lookup returns CDR1 PRHDT and CDR2 FYEKMQ (reference sequence). V trimming: 5 bases; J trimming: 6 bases; junction bases outside the gene matches: 7. CDR3 length: 13 amino acids.

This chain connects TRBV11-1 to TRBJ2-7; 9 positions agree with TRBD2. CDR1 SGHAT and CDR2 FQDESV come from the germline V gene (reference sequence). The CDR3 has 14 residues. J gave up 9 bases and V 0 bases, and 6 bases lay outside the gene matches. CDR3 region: CASSLASGRRPQYF. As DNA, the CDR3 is TGTGCCAGCAGCTTAGCTAGCGGGAGACGACCGCAGTACTTC.

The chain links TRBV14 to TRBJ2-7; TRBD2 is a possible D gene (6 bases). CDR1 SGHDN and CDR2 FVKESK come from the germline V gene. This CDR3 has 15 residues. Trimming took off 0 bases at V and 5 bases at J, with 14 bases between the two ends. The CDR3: CASSQEGGAYHEQYF. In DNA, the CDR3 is TGTGCCAGCAGCCAAGAAGGAGGGGCATACCACGAGCAGTACTTC. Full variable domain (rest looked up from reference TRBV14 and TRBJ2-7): EAGVTQFPSHSVIEKGQTVTLRCDPISGHDNLYWYRRVMGKEIKFLLHFVKESKQDESGMPNNRFLAERTGGTYSTLKVQPAELEDSGVYFCASSQEGGAYHEQYFGPGTRLTVT.

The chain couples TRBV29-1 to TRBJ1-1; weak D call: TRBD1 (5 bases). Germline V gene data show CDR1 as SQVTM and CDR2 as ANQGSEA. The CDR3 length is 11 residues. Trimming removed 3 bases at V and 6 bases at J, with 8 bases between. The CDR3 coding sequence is TGCAGCGTTGATGGGGGGGCTGAAGCTTTCTTT. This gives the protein CSVDGGAEAFF.

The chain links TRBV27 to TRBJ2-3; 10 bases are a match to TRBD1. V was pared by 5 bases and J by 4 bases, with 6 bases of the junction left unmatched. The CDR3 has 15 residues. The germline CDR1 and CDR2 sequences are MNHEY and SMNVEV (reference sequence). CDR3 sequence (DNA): TGTGCCAGCAGTCACCGGGACAGGGGTGCAGATACGCAGTATTTT. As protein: CASSHRDRGADTQYF.

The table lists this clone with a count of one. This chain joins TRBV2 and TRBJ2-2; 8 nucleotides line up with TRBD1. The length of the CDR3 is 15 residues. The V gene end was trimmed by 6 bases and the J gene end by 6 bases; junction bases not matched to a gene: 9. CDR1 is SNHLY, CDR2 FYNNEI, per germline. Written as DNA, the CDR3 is TGTGCCAGCAGCCCACCGACAGGGGAGGCCGGGGAGCTGTTTTTT. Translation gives CASSPPTGEAGELFF.

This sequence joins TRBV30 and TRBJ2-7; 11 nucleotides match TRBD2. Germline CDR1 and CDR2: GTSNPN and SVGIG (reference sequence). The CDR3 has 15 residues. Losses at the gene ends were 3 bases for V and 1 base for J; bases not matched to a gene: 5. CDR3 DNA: TGTGCCTGGAGCCCTGGACTAGCGGGTTCCTACGAGCAGTACTTC. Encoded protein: CAWSPGLAGSYEQYF.